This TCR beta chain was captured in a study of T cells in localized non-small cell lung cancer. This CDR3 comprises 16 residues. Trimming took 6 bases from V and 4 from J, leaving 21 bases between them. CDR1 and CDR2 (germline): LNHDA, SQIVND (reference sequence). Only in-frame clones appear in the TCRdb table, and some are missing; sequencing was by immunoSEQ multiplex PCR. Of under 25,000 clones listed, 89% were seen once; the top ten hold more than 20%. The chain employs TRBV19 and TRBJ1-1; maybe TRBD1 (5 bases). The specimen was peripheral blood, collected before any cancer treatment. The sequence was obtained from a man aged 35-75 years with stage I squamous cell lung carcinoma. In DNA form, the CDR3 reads TGTGCCAGTAGGTTCTCCGGGACCTTTTTGGGCACTGAAGCTTTCTTT. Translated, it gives CASRFSGTFLGTEAFF.